This T cell receptor (beta chain) was recovered during a study of blood T cell repertoires in COVID-19. Source study methods: Amplified reference gene primers provided the basis for estimating nucleated cell counts. Using immunoSEQ multiplex PCR, the repertoire was profiled, and TCRdb retains in-frame clones only, with some absent. That table supplies the V and J calls and clone size; D and trimming were determined from the DNA. The sample shows about 190,000 clones, approximately 92% of them seen only once. Between the trimmed V and J ends, which lost 6 bases and 2 bases, there was a span of 5 bases. Germline CDR1 MNHEY, CDR2 SVGAGI. The CDR3 runs 12 residues.

The chain uses TRBV6-5 and TRBJ1-3; D gene unclear. Source material: peripheral blood. This sequence originates from a man in his forties or fifties with acute or convalescent COVID-19. The CDR3 here is CASRGPGNTIYF. CDR3 DNA: TGTGCCAGCAGGGGCCCTGGAAACACCATATATTTT.